These 26 T cell receptor beta chains were all obtained from the same sample, sequenced in a study of T cell responses to AZD1222 COVID-19 vaccine. Data came from immunoSEQ multiplex PCR; TCRdb stores just in-frame clones and leaves some out. The sample lists about 190,000 clones, about nine tenths occurring once. The source material was peripheral blood, sampled on day 0 of AZD1222 vaccination. The receptors were sampled from an adult in good health.

J is TRBJ1-2 and V is TRBV6-1; D call uncertain. The V gene's germline CDR1 is MNHNS and CDR2 SASEGT. The CDR3 is made up of 14 amino acids. The germline V and J ends were trimmed by 0 bases and 1 base, with 6 bases remaining between them. The CDR3 reads CASSEASDNYGYTF. In DNA, the CDR3 is TGTGCCAGCAGTGAAGCATCCGATAACTATGGCTACACCTTC.

The genes are TRBV7-2 and TRBJ2-1, with TRBD2 matching over 8 bases. Germline CDR1 reads SGHTA; CDR2 reads FQGNSA. This CDR3 comprises 16 residues. J was trimmed by 10 bases and V by 4 bases; bases with no gene match: 15. CDR3 protein: CASSSPPGRVFPEQFF. Here the CDR3 DNA reads TGTGCCAGCAGCTCCCCCCCCGGGAGGGTCTTTCCCGAGCAGTTCTTC.

This clone was found once. This sequence joins TRBV5-1 and TRBJ2-4; 10 bases map to TRBD2. The V and J ends lost 4 bases and 5 bases, in that order; junction bases with no gene match: 3. CDR1 is SGHRS and CDR2 is YFSETQ in the germline V gene. The CDR3 runs 14 residues. CDR3 sequence (DNA): TGCGCCAGCAGCAGCGGGGGGGATCAAAACATTCAGTACTTC. Protein sequence: CASSSGGDQNIQYF.

The chain joins TRBV29-1 to TRBJ2-7; 11 bases are a match to TRBD1. The CDR3 sequence is 14 residues long. V lost 4 bases, J lost 4 bases, and 6 bases stayed unmatched. From germline, CDR1 is SQVTM and CDR2 ANQGSEA. This CDR3 is CSVVGDRGIYEQYF. The CDR3 DNA is TGCAGCGTTGTTGGGGACAGGGGGATTTACGAGCAGTACTTC.

This chain joins TRBV19 and TRBJ1-6; 8 bases are shared with TRBD1. CDR3 length: 17 amino acids. CDR1 and CDR2 from the germline V gene are LNHDA and SQIVND (reference sequence). With 1 base clipped from V and 9 bases from J, the junction kept 11 bases outside the gene matches. CDR3 in amino acids: CASSIVGTAGGVSPLHF. The DNA for the CDR3 is TGTGCCAGTAGTATAGTGGGGACGGCAGGGGGCGTTTCACCCCTCCACTTT.

The rearrangement joins TRBV7-3 to TRBJ2-1, with 9 bases lining up with TRBD2. V lost 2 bases to trimming and J lost 3 bases; unmatched junction nucleotides: 5. CDR1 and CDR2 (germline): SGHTA, FQGTGA. The CDR3 totals 16 residues. The DNA of the CDR3 is TGTGCCAGCAGCTTAGGGCGGGAGGGCCACTACAATGAGCAGTTCTTC. Amino acids: CASSLGREGHYNEQFF.

The genes are TRBV21-1 and TRBJ1-1; the table's D call, TRBD1, was not checked against the DNA. TRBV21-1 counts as a pseudogene. This CDR3 has 16 amino acids. The CDR3 loop reads CASTPTGRWDNAEAFF. The CDR3, as DNA: TGTGCCAGCACCCCAACCGGAAGGTGGGACAACGCTGAAGCTTTCTTT.

The chain recombines TRBV5-1 with TRBJ2-2; D unclear. CDR1 is SGHRS and CDR2 is YFSETQ in the germline V gene. The CDR3 totals 14 residues. V was pared by 5 bases and J by 6 bases, with 14 bases between. The CDR3 DNA is TGCGCCAGCAGAACCCAGCCGGGTGCCGGGGAGCTGTTTTTT. Translating gives CASRTQPGAGELFF.

The chain combines TRBV6-4 with TRBJ1-5; 7 nucleotides line up with TRBD1. The V and J ends lost 6 bases and 8 bases, in that order; junction bases with no gene match: 4. There are 12 residues in the CDR3. Germline CDR1 reads MRHNA; CDR2 reads SNTAGT. CDR3 residues: CASRNRGKPQHF. In nucleotides, the CDR3 is TGTGCCAGCAGGAACAGGGGAAAGCCCCAGCATTTT.

This chain links TRBV5-6 with TRBJ1-2; D ambiguous. Germline V gene sequence: CDR1 SGHDT, CDR2 YYEEEE. With 4 bases removed from V and 5 bases from J, the gap between germline ends came to 18 bases. The CDR3 has 15 amino acids. This CDR3 reads CASSPTPPEGYGYTF. CDR3 DNA: TGTGCCAGCAGCCCCACCCCCCCGGAAGGGTATGGCTACACCTTC.

The genes are TRBV12-5 and TRBJ2-3; the match to TRBD2 covers 10 bases. CDR3 length equals 14 residues. Trimming cost V 9 bases and J 8 bases; bases outside gene matches: 11. Germline lookup yields CDR1 LGHNT and CDR2 FRNRAP. CDR3 region: CASCQSGGACTQYF. The CDR3 coding sequence is TGTGCTAGCTGCCAGAGCGGGGGGGCCTGTACGCAGTATTTT. Drawing the rest from reference TRBV12-5 and TRBJ2-3, the complete variable domain is DARVTQTPRHKVTEMGQEVTMRCQPILGHNTVFWYRQTMMQGLELLAYFRNRAPLDDSGMPKDRFSAEMPDATLATLKIQPSEPRDSAVYFCASCQSGGACTQYFGPGTRLTVL.

V and J are TRBV7-9 and TRBJ1-2, with D unclear. Germline V lookup: CDR1 SEHNR, CDR2 FQNEAQ (reference sequence). Trimming shortened V by 8 bases and J by 8 bases, and 24 bases separated the two germline ends. CDR3 length equals 15 residues. DNA for the CDR3: TGTGCCAGCGGTTTTACCCGGGATCCAGCGGTCGGCTACACCTTC. It translates to CASGFTRDPAVGYTF.

The chain links TRBV5-1 to TRBJ1-2; D not certain. The CDR3 is 14 residues long. The V gene lost 0 bases and the J gene lost 5 bases, with 11 bases spanning the gap. The germline gives CDR1 SGHRS, CDR2 YFSETQ. This CDR3 reads CASSLASSLYGYTF. CDR3 DNA: TGCGCCAGCAGCTTGGCCTCTAGTTTATATGGCTACACCTTC. The full variable domain, completed using reference TRBV5-1 and TRBJ1-2, is KAGVTQTPRYLIKTRGQQVTLSCSPISGHRSVSWYQQTPGQGLQFLFEYFSETQRNKGNFPGRFSGRQFSNSRSEMNVSTLELGDSALYLCASSLASSLYGYTFGSGTRLTVV.

This rearrangement joins TRBV9 to TRBJ2-2; 14 nucleotides line up with TRBD2. The CDR3 runs 17 residues. Per germline, CDR1 SGDLS and CDR2 YYNGEE. V gave up 4 bases and J gave up 1 base; unmatched junction bases: 3. CDR3 sequence: CASSTGTSGRNTGELFF. For the CDR3, the DNA is TGTGCCAGCAGCACCGGGACTAGCGGGAGGAACACCGGGGAGCTGTTTTTT.

This clone was seen only once. The V and J genes are TRBV11-2 and TRBJ1-2, with a weak D call TRBD1 (6 bases). V was shortened by 4 bases and J by 4 bases, with 16 bases between the two germline ends. The CDR3 loop spans 15 amino acids. CDR1 and CDR2 (germline): SGHAT, FQNNGV. CDR3 residues: CASSSPLMDSYGYTF. The CDR3 DNA reads TGTGCCAGCAGCTCCCCATTAATGGACAGCTATGGCTACACCTTC.

J is TRBJ2-1 and V is TRBV5-4; possible D gene TRBD2, 7 bases. V lost 4 bases and J lost 3, with 17 bases in between. The CDR3 has 16 amino acids. CDR1 SGHNT and CDR2 YYREEE come from the germline V gene (reference sequence). CDR3 bases: TGTGCCAGCAGCCCGGGGGGCAGGGTAATCTACAATGAGCAGTTCTTC. This encodes CASSPGGRVIYNEQFF.

This chain connects TRBV5-1 to TRBJ2-1; tentative D call: TRBD1 (6 bases). This CDR3 is built from 16 residues. Trimming cost V 5 bases and J 0 bases, with 15 bases left between them. Germline CDR1 and CDR2: SGHRS and YFSETQ. CDR3: CASSGGLSSSYNEQFF. CDR3 DNA sequence: TGCGCCAGCAGTGGGGGCCTCTCGAGCTCCTACAATGAGCAGTTCTTC. Full variable domain (outside the CDR3, taken from reference TRBV5-1 and TRBJ2-1): KAGVTQTPRYLIKTRGQQVTLSCSPISGHRSVSWYQQTPGQGLQFLFEYFSETQRNKGNFPGRFSGRQFSNSRSEMNVSTLELGDSALYLCASSGGLSSSYNEQFFGPGTRLTVL.

This clone has a handful of counts. J is TRBJ1-3 and V is TRBV7-9, with 8 bases fitting TRBD1. The V and J ends lost 5 bases and 4 bases, in that order; junction bases with no gene match: 10. This CDR3 contains 16 residues. Germline-derived CDR1 and CDR2 are SEHNR and FQNEAQ (reference sequence). The CDR3 is CASSDQTGALGNTIYF. For the CDR3, the DNA is TGTGCCAGCAGCGACCAGACAGGGGCGCTGGGAAACACCATATATTTT.

The rearrangement links TRBV29-1 to TRBJ2-7; 8 positions agree with TRBD1. CDR3 size: 15 residues. Germline CDR1 reads SQVTM; CDR2 reads ANQGSEA. V gave up 0 bases and J gave up 2 bases; unmatched junction bases: 6. In nucleotides, the CDR3 is TGCAGCGTTGAAGATCAGGGGGCAGGGACCTACGAGCAGTACTTC. Encoded protein: CSVEDQGAGTYEQYF.

The rearrangement uses TRBV19 and TRBJ1-5; 8 bases are a match to TRBD1. Germline V gene lookup returns CDR1 LNHDA and CDR2 SQIVND (reference sequence). This CDR3 is built from 15 residues. After removal of 4 bases from V and 2 bases from J, the junction contained 4 bases not matched to a gene. CDR3 loop: CASSNRGFGNQPQHF. The DNA of the CDR3 is TGTGCCAGTAGTAACAGGGGGTTTGGCAATCAGCCCCAGCATTTT.

This chain links TRBV5-1 with TRBJ1-2, with TRBD1 matching over 7 bases. The CDR3 sequence is 15 residues long. The V and J ends lost 0 bases and 1 base, in that order; junction bases with no gene match: 3. CDR1 SGHRS and CDR2 YFSETQ come from the germline V gene. CDR3 nucleotides: TGCGCCAGCAGCTTGGCGCAGGGGGTTAACTATGGCTACACCTTC. It translates to CASSLAQGVNYGYTF.

The rearrangement joins TRBV7-9 to TRBJ1-2, with TRBD1 as a possible D gene (6 bases). CDR3 length: 14 amino acids. V was trimmed by 3 bases and J by 4 bases, leaving 12 bases between them. Per the germline V gene, CDR1 is SEHNR and CDR2 is FQNEAQ (reference sequence). The CDR3 region has the DNA TGTGCCAGCAGCTTTTTAGACAGGACCTATGGCTACACCTTC. Translation gives CASSFLDRTYGYTF.

The CDR3 DNA sequence: TGTGCCAGCAGGTTAAGACAGGGTAGCAATCAGCCCCAGCATTTT. As protein: CASRLRQGSNQPQHF. The chain joins TRBV6-5 to TRBJ1-5; TRBD1 agrees at 7 bases. Germline V gives CDR1 MNHEY, CDR2 SVGAGI. V shed 6 bases, J shed 0 bases, and the junction held 5 bases outside the gene matches. This CDR3 contains 15 residues.

This chain connects TRBV2 to TRBJ2-7; D unclear. V lost 7 bases, J lost 1 base, and 5 bases lay in between. The CDR3 spans 11 residues. Germline V CDR1 and CDR2: SNHLY, FYNNEI. The chain's CDR3 is CASMLSYEQYF. The CDR3 nucleotides read TGTGCCAGCATGTTGTCCTACGAGCAGTACTTC.

The chain has TRBV6-1 and TRBJ2-7, with D possibly TRBD1 on 5 matching bases. The V gene lost 0 bases and the J gene lost 7 bases, with 10 bases spanning the gap. This CDR3 spans 13 amino acids. Germline CDR1 reads MNHNS; CDR2 reads SASEGT. The CDR3 is CASSEAGLGEQYF. CDR3 DNA sequence: TGTGCCAGCAGTGAAGCGGGGCTAGGGGAGCAGTACTTC.

The chain employs TRBV5-6 and TRBJ2-7, with 14 bases that match TRBD2. Germline V gene lookup returns CDR1 SGHDT and CDR2 YYEEEE. The CDR3 loop spans 14 amino acids. The V and J ends lost 4 bases and 9 bases, in that order; junction bases with no gene match: 6. In DNA form, the CDR3 reads TGTGCCAGCAGCCAAGGGACTAGCGGGGGACTGCAGTACTTC. Translating gives CASSQGTSGGLQYF.